This TCR beta chain was sequenced during a study of T-cell memory formation after mild COVID-19. Study-wide points: Chiefly within CM and EM were the contracting CD4+ clones; CD8+ ones were within EMRA.

Using constant-segment primers, 5'RACE produced TCR alpha and TCR beta cDNA libraries carrying sample barcodes and UMIs. MiXCR, run by TCRdb on the 5' RACE reads, gives a single entry per CDR3 protein. The data show about 270,000 distinct CDR3 sequences, 18% seen once. As for this clonotype: The antigen is not known.

V was cut by 9 bases and J by 4 bases, with 21 bases left in between. CDR1 and CDR2 (germline): SNHLY, FYNNEI. The CDR3 runs 15 residues. Sequences were obtained from PBMCs or a T cell subset sorted from them (not recorded which). The chain employs TRBV2 and TRBJ2-5, with D tentatively TRBD2 (6 bases). This clonotype was obtained from a man aged 18 to 30 who had mild COVID-19 (a few samples of this study predate the infection). Cell type and time point are not known. CDR3 sequence reads: CARNRALGGAETQYF. CDR3 coding DNA: TGTGCCAGAAACCGGGCCCTAGGCGGGGCAGAGACCCAGTACTTC. The entire variable domain, with the rest obtained from reference TRBV2 and TRBJ2-5, is as follows: EPEVTQTPSHQVTQMGQEVILRCVPISNHLYFYWYRQILGQKVEFLVSFYNNEISEKSEIFDDQFSVERPDGSNFTLKIRSTKLEDSAMYFCARNRALGGAETQYFGPGTRLLVL.